The T cell receptor (beta chain) described here comes from a study of glioma-infiltrating T cells. Using RNA template, CDR3s of TCR alpha and beta were amplified with iRepertoire arm-PCR. Tissue mRNA or PBMC total RNA, about 95-450 ng, went into one-step reverse transcription and amplification. In TCRdb, the multiplex PCR reads were re-called with MiXCR into one record per CDR3 protein. Here the sample spans fewer than 4,000 distinct CDR3 sequences, around 92% being singletons. Trimming cost V 5 bases and J 5 bases; bases outside gene matches: 6. The CDR3 has 14 amino acids. The germline CDR1 and CDR2 sequences are LNHDA and SQIVND (reference sequence). Note on this clonotype: The target antigen is unknown. This beta chain appears as a stray read in a library generated for alpha chains; its size is not informative.

Study-level results: Gliomas, especially low-grade, showed above-expected tissue-blood divergence; non-neoplastic patients showed below. Only very few CDR3 sequences appeared in both tissue and blood.

V usage is TRBV19 and J usage is TRBJ1-5; 7 bases are shared with TRBD1. The sample comprised glioma tissue, nonneoplastic brain tissue, or PBMCs (not recorded which). This receptor was obtained from a human donor with low-grade glioma or glioblastoma, undergoing nonglioma brain surgery, or in good health (not recorded which). CDR3: CASSPFRGDQPQHF. The DNA of the CDR3 is TGTGCCAGTAGTCCCTTCAGGGGGGATCAGCCCCAGCATTTT.